This T cell receptor beta chain derives from a study of T-cell memory formation after mild COVID-19 (dated by TCRdb to about 2021). About the investigation overall: Most TCR sequence clusters were specific to one of the two donors. In a couple of donors, T-cell clones that expanded and contracted after mild COVID-19 were tracked by sequencing TCRalpha and TCRbeta repertoires over time. Two young, previously healthy adult volunteers, one female and one male, were included in the cohort. What the authors observed across the whole study: Clones contracting from day 15 to 85 had balanced CD4/CD8 phenotypes, while a second wave expanding from day 15 to 37 was biased towards CD4+. Contracting CD4+ clones appeared mostly in the CM and EM memory subsets, whereas CD8+ clones were enriched in EMRA. Some responding clones were found in pre-infection memory, which suggests that pre-existing cross-reactive memory T cells took part in the SARS-CoV-2 response. SARS-CoV-2 specificity of the second-wave clones peaking on day 37 was not confirmed. The study included only a couple of mild cases, and larger cohorts that include severe cases with pre-infection samples were judged to be necessary.

This clonotype appeared many times. Its antigen remains undetermined. No base-level quality is on record; no much larger clone is a single base apart. From a lookup of the germline V gene, CDR1 and CDR2 are SGHAT and FQNNGV. Cut back by 4 bases and 0 bases, the V and J ends lie 10 bases apart. Taken from cysteine to phenylalanine, the CDR3 has 15 residues. Only CDR3 DNA is held: 45 bases, read in frame from base 1. PBMCs were isolated by Ficoll-Paque density gradient centrifugation. Instrument used: Illumina NovaSeq 6000. TCRalpha and TCRbeta cDNA libraries were built by 5'RACE with constant-segment primers, adding sample barcodes and unique molecular identifiers. Trizol reagent was used to extract RNA from every sample. Library amplification was performed in two PCR steps, and a second sample barcode and Illumina TruSeq adapters were introduced in the second step. Sequencing of libraries was performed on an Illumina NovaSeq with 2 x 150 bp paired-end reads. The original methods were these. With migec v1.2.7, reads were demultiplexed and then collapsed into UMI-guided consensus sequences. Using mixcr v2.1.11, UMI consensuses were aligned to TRA and TRB V and J templates and then assembled into clonotypes. A clonotype was counted as expanded or contracted only when both edgeR and NoisET called the clonotype significant, with the noise models trained on biological replicates. For edgeR calls, a false discovery rate-adjusted p below 0.01 and a log2 fold-change threshold of 1 were applied. As an exploratory analysis of dynamics, max-normalized trajectories of the 1000 most abundant clonotypes were examined by PCA with hierarchical clustering. Separately sequenced CD4+ and CD8+ repertoires were used to assign the CD4 or CD8 phenotype of responding clones. The raw public data were reprocessed by TCRdb itself: fastp quality trimming at Q25, MiXCR clonotype calling, in-frame beta chains only. Identical CDR3 protein sequences are pooled into one entry, listed with their most common genes and DNA. The V and J calls shown here were made by TCRdb, not taken from the authors' results. A total of about 140,000 distinct CDR3 sequences appear in this sample, roughly 6.3% of them only once. 2% to 2.5% of the sample is in the top ten clones.

This receptor was obtained from an adult woman who had mild COVID-19 (a few samples of this study predate the infection). The sample titles of this study are shuffled in the database, so cell type and time point are left out; the donor was told from shared clones. This chain joins TRBV11-2 to TRBJ2-1, and possibly TRBD1, on 6 matching bases. Material for sequencing was PBMCs or a T cell subset sorted from them (not recorded which). The sequenced DNA: TGTGCCAGCAGCTGGGGACACTTCTCCTACAATGAGCAGTTCTTC. This encodes CASSWGHFSYNEQFF.